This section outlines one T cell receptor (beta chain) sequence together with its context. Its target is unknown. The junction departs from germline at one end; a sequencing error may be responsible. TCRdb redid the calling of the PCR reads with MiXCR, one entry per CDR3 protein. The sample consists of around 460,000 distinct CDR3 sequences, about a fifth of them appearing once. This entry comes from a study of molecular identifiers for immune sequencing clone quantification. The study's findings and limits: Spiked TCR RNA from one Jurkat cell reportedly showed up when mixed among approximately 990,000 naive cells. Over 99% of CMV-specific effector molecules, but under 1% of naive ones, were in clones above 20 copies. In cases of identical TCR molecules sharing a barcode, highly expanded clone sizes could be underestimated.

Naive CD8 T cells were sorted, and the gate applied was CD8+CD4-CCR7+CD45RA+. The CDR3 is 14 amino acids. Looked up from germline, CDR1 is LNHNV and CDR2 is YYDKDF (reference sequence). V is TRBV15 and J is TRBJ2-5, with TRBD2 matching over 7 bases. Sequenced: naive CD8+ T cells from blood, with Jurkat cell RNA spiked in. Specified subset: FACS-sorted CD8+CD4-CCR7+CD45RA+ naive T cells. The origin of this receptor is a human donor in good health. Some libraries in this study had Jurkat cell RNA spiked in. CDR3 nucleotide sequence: TGTGCCACCGGCAGCGGGGCGTACCAAGAGACCCAGCACTTC. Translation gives CATGSGAYQETQHF.